The next 5 T cell receptor beta chains were all read from a single sample in a study of blood T cells in healthy people across ages. Primers used in a second PCR of about 7 to 12 cycles were a sample-barcoded 5' primer and a J-beta primer mix. TCRdb analysed the 5' RACE reads with MiXCR anew, one entry per CDR3 protein. The data hold roughly 2 million distinct CDR3 sequences, with around 48% observed a single time. Sequencing was carried out using blood. These receptors came from a woman in her thirties or forties in good health.

The chain recombines TRBV20-1 with TRBJ1-6; D is perhaps TRBD1 (5 bases). Germline loops: CDR1 DFQATT, CDR2 SNEGSKA (reference sequence). The CDR3 spans 17 residues. Trimming pared 6 bases from V and 1 base from J, leaving 19 bases between. CDR3 in DNA: TGCAGTGCCGTCCGTATGGGGGGTTCGTCCTATAATTCACCCCTCCACTTT. This codes for CSAVRMGGSSYNSPLHF.

This clonotype was seen only a few times. V and J are TRBV5-1 and TRBJ2-5, with a possible D match to TRBD2 (5 bases). CDR1 and CDR2 (germline): SGHRS, YFSETQ. The V gene lost 0 bases and the J gene lost 5 bases, with 17 bases spanning the gap. This CDR3 has 16 amino acids. The CDR3 here is CASSLAERVLRETQYF. CDR3 DNA sequence: TGCGCCAGCAGCTTGGCGGAGAGGGTGTTACGGGAGACCCAGTACTTC.

The V and J genes are TRBV20-1 and TRBJ2-5; tentatively, D is TRBD2 (7 bases). This CDR3 spans 16 amino acids. CDR1 and CDR2 from the germline V gene are DFQATT and SNEGSKA (reference sequence). The V end was cut by 5 bases, the J end by 0 bases, with 19 bases between. CDR3 region: CSAPEGGLGNQETQYF. The CDR3 DNA follows: TGCAGTGCTCCAGAGGGGGGGCTGGGGAACCAAGAGACCCAGTACTTC.

This chain connects TRBV20-1 to TRBJ1-2, with 7 nucleotides matching TRBD1. Trimming cost V 3 bases and J 7 bases; bases outside gene matches: 14. This CDR3 spans 15 amino acids. CDR1 and CDR2 from the germline V gene are DFQATT and SNEGSKA (reference sequence). The CDR3 DNA follows: TGCAGTGCTAGTCCCTATCGACAGGGTGGCTCTGGCTACACCTTC. It codes for CSASPYRQGGSGYTF.

The V and J genes are TRBV29-1 and TRBJ2-1, with D tentatively TRBD1 or TRBD2 (5 bases each). The CDR3 consists of 16 residues. V lost 3 bases and J 3 bases, leaving 18 bases between the germline ends. Germline values: CDR1 SQVTM, CDR2 ANQGSEA. The CDR3 coding sequence is TGCAGCGTTGAGGGTAAAGGGACCGGCGACTACAATGAGCAGTTCTTC. It specifies CSVEGKGTGDYNEQFF.